This TCR beta chain was recovered during a study of identical twins. Study results and caveats: With monozygotic twins, out-of-frame TCR alpha sharing exceeded what models estimated. Reduced insertions were recorded for abundant cord blood beta clonotypes, with no such pattern in memory repertoires.

Trimming pared 5 bases from V and 3 bases from J, leaving 20 bases between. Germline CDR1 and CDR2: GTSNPN and SVGIG (reference sequence). The CDR3 sequence is 15 residues long. As concerns this clonotype: Its target is not known.

A universal primer site was added by template switching, and unique molecular identifiers were carried by the cDNA. TCRdb processed the 5' RACE reads anew with MiXCR; each CDR3 protein has one entry. The top ten clones hold roughly 1.8% of a sample with hundreds of thousands of distinct CDR3 sequences, around 6.1% of them seen once. This rearrangement joins TRBV30 to TRBJ2-7; either TRBD1 or TRBD2 may fit D (5 bases each). Sequencing used naive T cells sorted from blood. This receptor was obtained from a man younger than 30 in good health. The CDR3 DNA sequence: TGTGCCTGGGGGGGTGAGACTACTCCACTCTACGAGCAGTACTTC. It specifies CAWGGETTPLYEQYF. The complete variable domain, with remaining parts taken from reference TRBV30 and TRBJ2-7, reads SQTIHQWPATLVQPVGSPLSLECTVEGTSNPNLYWYRQAAGRGLQLLFYSVGIGQISSEVPQNLSASRPQDRQFILSSKKLLLSDSGFYLCAWGGETTPLYEQYFGPGTRLTVT.